This T cell receptor beta chain was profiled in a study of blood T cells in healthy people across ages. General study results and limits: Compared with aged donors, long-lived donors showed fewer expanded clones, suggesting selection.

Germline V gene sequence: CDR1 LNHNV, CDR2 YYDKDF (reference sequence). The CDR3 runs to 14 residues. A J-beta primer mix and a sample-barcoded 5' primer were used in a second PCR of roughly 7 to 12 cycles. TCRdb recomputed calls from the 5' RACE reads with MiXCR, one row per CDR3 protein. The data hold a few hundred thousand distinct CDR3 sequences, with more than 45% observed a single time. Regarding this clonotype: Its matching antigen is unknown. One junction end disagrees with the germline gene, perhaps due to a read error.

The chain employs TRBV15 and TRBJ1-2, with TRBD1 matching 7 bases. This clonotype originated in a man aged 60 to 75 in good health. The sequenced material came from blood. The CDR3: CAASRGDGNCGYTF. The CDR3, as DNA: TGTGCCGCCAGCAGGGGGGACGGAAACTGTGGCTACACCTTC.